These 6 T cell receptor beta chains share one sample of origin, sequenced in a study of Graves' ophthalmopathy and Graves' hyperthyroidism. RNA transcripts served as template for amplifying TCR beta CDR3 sequences. HTBI primers served in a first-round RT-PCR, which a second-round multiplex PCR followed. Each CDR3 protein gets one entry after TCRdb re-called the multiplex PCR reads with MiXCR. The sample lists some 350,000 distinct CDR3 sequences, approximately 18% occurring once. Sequenced material: peripheral blood. Source of these receptors: an adult woman with stable Graves' hyperthyroidism.

This chain links TRBV20-1 with TRBJ1-2; 8 positions match TRBD1. This CDR3 contains 13 residues. Per germline, CDR1 DFQATT and CDR2 SNEGSKA (reference sequence). V was clipped by 6 bases and J by 4 bases; unmatched bases: 7. The DNA for the CDR3 is TGCAGTGCGGGGGACAGGCGAACCTATGGCTACACCTTC. Residues: CSAGDRRTYGYTF.

The table lists this clonotype with many counts. This chain links TRBV12-3 or TRBV12-4 with TRBJ2-7; 10 nucleotides match TRBD1. The CDR3 runs to 16 residues. The ends lost 1 base at V and 1 base at J; junction bases unmatched: 4. The CDR3 coding sequence is TGTGCCAGCAGTTTAGTGGGACAGGGGCCATCCTACGAGCAGTACTTC. It translates to CASSLVGQGPSYEQYF.

This clonotype was seen ten or more times. The chain has TRBV28 and TRBJ1-2, with TRBD1 as a possible D gene (6 bases). This CDR3 spans 14 amino acids. Germline V gene sequence: CDR1 MDHEN, CDR2 SYDVKM. V shed 6 bases and J shed 4 bases, with 15 bases lying between them. The CDR3 nucleotides are TGTGCCAGCAGGACAGGCTCAACGGGCTATGGCTACACCTTC. This codes for CASRTGSTGYGYTF.

This clonotype showed up many times. V and J are TRBV28 and TRBJ2-5; 10 bases map to TRBD2. The CDR3 loop spans 15 amino acids. The V gene end was trimmed by 5 bases and the J gene end by 3 bases; junction bases not matched to a gene: 6. Germline V gene lookup returns CDR1 MDHEN and CDR2 SYDVKM. Here the CDR3 DNA reads TGTGCCAGCAGTACTAGCGGGGAGCCCAAAGAGACCCAGTACTTC. Its translation is CASSTSGEPKETQYF.

The rearrangement links TRBV6-5 to TRBJ1-3, with unresolved D. The germline V gene has CDR1 MNHEY and CDR2 SVGAGI. The CDR3 totals 16 residues. Trimming cost V 0 bases and J 0 bases, with 9 bases left between them. CDR3 nucleotide sequence: TGTGCCAGCAGTTACTCCTCATTACGCTCTGGAAACACCATATATTTT. It encodes CASSYSSLRSGNTIYF.

This clonotype was seen repeatedly, ten times or more. The chain combines TRBV28 with TRBJ1-2; D call uncertain. CDR3 length equals 13 residues. The germline gives CDR1 MDHEN, CDR2 SYDVKM. The germline V and J ends were trimmed by 7 bases and 0 bases, with 9 bases remaining between them. CDR3 region: CASTLDTNYGYTF. The CDR3 nucleotides read TGTGCCAGCACCCTGGATACTAACTATGGCTACACCTTC.